This T cell receptor beta chain appears in the sequencing data of a study of Graves' ophthalmopathy and Graves' hyperthyroidism. Study context: Absence of ophthalmopathy within 18 months of follow-up defined stable hyperthyroidism.

The study amplified TCR beta CDR3 regions using RNA transcripts. Second-round multiplex PCR came after first-round RT-PCR with HTBI primers. TCRdb itself ran the multiplex PCR reads through MiXCR, one entry per CDR3 protein. The table includes over a million distinct CDR3 sequences, about 35% detected once. Points from the study as a whole: With a specificity of roughly 72% and a sensitivity of approximately 68%, the model predicted ophthalmopathy progression. Most expanded thyroid clonotypes above 0.001 frequency also appeared in blood.

In regard to this clonotype: What it binds is not known.

CDR3 size: 17 residues. Germline V gene lookup returns CDR1 MGHRA and CDR2 YSYEKL. V lost 2 bases and J lost 3; bases outside the gene matches: 9. The diagnosis was founded upon clinical symptoms, serum thyroxine, TRAb, thyroid ultrasound and orbital computed tomography. This clonotype was sampled from an adult man with Graves' hyperthyroidism. This chain connects TRBV4-1 to TRBJ1-2, with 10 bases lining up with TRBD1. What was sequenced was peripheral blood or thyroid tissue (not recorded which). The CDR3 here is CASSQPRLGQGDYGYTF. DNA for the CDR3: TGCGCCAGCAGCCAACCGCGACTCGGACAGGGGGACTATGGCTACACCTTC.